The 2 T cell receptor beta chains below come from one sample, sequenced in a study of immune evolution from preneoplasia to lung adenocarcinoma. Here immunoSEQ multiplex PCR was the method, and the copy in TCRdb shows in-frame clones only, minus some. The sample consists of some 11,000 clones, around 82% of them appearing once. The sequenced material came from FFPE minimally invasive lung adenocarcinoma tissue. The receptors were sampled from a person aged 70 to 85 with lung adenocarcinoma.

This clone has just a few counts. For the CDR3, the DNA is TGTGCCAGCAGCTTAGTGGTAGCGGAGACCCAGTACTTC. Amino acids: CASSLVVAETQYF. The J gene is TRBJ2-5, the V gene TRBV7-7; D might be TRBD2 (5 bases). This CDR3 region has 13 residues. The germline V and J ends were trimmed by 1 base and 5 bases, with 8 bases remaining between them. Germline CDR1 is SSHAT and CDR2 is FNYEAQ (reference sequence).

The table lists this clone with a few counts. The chain combines TRBV23-1 with TRBJ2-2; no firm D call. TRBV23-1 is reported as an ORF; its role is uncertain. The CDR3 sequence is 19 residues long. Trimming shortened V by 2 bases and J by 0 bases, and 19 bases separated the two germline ends. Here the CDR3 reads CASSQAPTCGSTNTGELFF. In DNA, the CDR3 is TGCGCCAGCAGTCAAGCGCCTACTTGCGGTTCTACGAACACCGGGGAGCTGTTTTTT.